The 28 T cell receptor beta chains presented below share a single source sample, sequenced in a study of blood T cells in healthy people across ages (dated by TCRdb to between 2014 and 2016). The library was prepared using 5' RACE. For sequencing, an Illumina HiSeq 2500 was employed. A second PCR of about 6 to 12 cycles was performed with a sample-barcoded 5' primer and a J-beta primer mix. TCRdb handled the public reads itself, with Q25 trimming in fastp and clone calling in MiXCR, and kept productive beta chains. Every CDR3 protein is listed once, alongside the most common genes and DNA of its rows. The sample table shows just under 900,000 distinct CDR3 sequences, and 25% to 35% are seen once. Roughly 17% of the sample comes from the top ten. The specimen was blood. The origin of the receptors is an elderly woman in good health.

This clonotype has a count of ten or more. This sequence joins TRBV7-2 and TRBJ2-7; 8 bases line up with TRBD2. There are 13 residues in the CDR3. The junction had 2 bases not matched to a gene; V was cut back by 6 bases and J by 1 base. Germline V gene sequence: CDR1 SGHTA, CDR2 FQGNSA. This CDR3 reads CASSSSGSYEQYF. The CDR3 DNA is TGTGCCAGCAGTTCTAGCGGGTCCTACGAGCAGTACTTC. Looking up the rest from reference TRBV7-2 and TRBJ2-7 gives the full variable domain: GAGVSQSPSNKVTEKGKDVELRCDPISGHTALYWYRQSLGQGLEFLIYFQGNSAPDKSGLPSDRFSAERTGGSVSTLTIQRTQQEDSAVYLCASSSSGSYEQYFGPGTRLTVT.

The chain combines TRBV6-2 or TRBV6-3 with TRBJ2-2; D possibly uses TRBD1 or TRBD2 (6 bases each). V dropped 0 bases and J dropped 2 bases, with 10 bases sitting between them. The CDR3 consists of 16 residues. Germline lookup yields CDR1 MNHEY and CDR2 SVGEGT. In DNA form, the CDR3 reads TGTGCCAGCAGTTACTCTGGAGGGGGAAACACCGGGGAGCTGTTTTTT. Encoded protein: CASSYSGGGNTGELFF.

A single count supports this clonotype. With a much larger clone just one base away, this may be a read error. J is TRBJ2-3 and V is TRBV5-1; D is unclear. The CDR3 totals 14 residues. V gave up 3 bases and J gave up 6 bases, with 14 bases separating them. Germline assignment: CDR1 SGHRS and CDR2 YFSETQ. The CDR3 reads CASSCGRPTDTQYF. DNA of the CDR3: TGCGCCAGCAGCTGTGGACGTCCTACGGATACGCAGTATTTT.

This clonotype was observed many times. This chain connects TRBV12-3 or TRBV12-4 to TRBJ2-1; D is possibly TRBD1 (5 bases). The CDR3 covers 15 residues. Trimming took off 3 bases at V and 6 bases at J, with 15 bases between the two ends. DNA for the CDR3: TGTGCCAGCAGTTTTTCTACGGTTCAGGGCAATGAGCAGTTCTTC. Its protein product is CASSFSTVQGNEQFF.

This clonotype was picked up many times. The gene calls are TRBV12-3 or TRBV12-4 and TRBJ1-5; 10 bases match TRBD1. The V gene end was trimmed by 6 bases and the J gene end by 7 bases; junction bases not matched to a gene: 6. This CDR3 contains 14 residues. The CDR3 loop reads CASSSGQGGQPQHF. The DNA for the CDR3 is TGTGCCAGCAGCTCCGGACAGGGGGGCCAGCCCCAGCATTTT.

DNA of the CDR3: TGCAGTGGGCAAGGGAGGTCCTACAATGAGCAGTACTTC. Protein product: CSGQGRSYNEQYF. The rearrangement links TRBV20-1 to TRBJ2-5, with a tentative D call TRBD2 (6 bases). In germline, CDR1 is DFQATT, CDR2 SNEGSKA (reference sequence). The CDR3 has 13 residues. V was clipped by 7 bases and J by 11 bases, with 23 bases between them.

This clonotype was counted between two and nine times. CDR3 DNA: TGTGCCAGCAGCTGCGGGATCGGTTGCCAACATGAAAAACTGTTTTTT. This encodes CASSCGIGCQHEKLFF. This chain connects TRBV21-1 to TRBJ1-4. TRBV21-1 is marked as a pseudogene. The CDR3 is 16 amino acids.

This clonotype was counted many times. The chain joins TRBV7-9 to TRBJ2-7, with TRBD1 identical over 7 bases. The CDR3 contains 17 residues. In germline, CDR1 is SEHNR, CDR2 FQNEAQ (reference sequence). Unmatched junction bases numbered 14, after V lost 5 bases and J lost 1 base. CDR3 sequence (DNA): TGTGCCAGCAGCCCCATGGGTAGGGGGCCTCTTTCCTACGAGCAGTACTTC. This translates into CASSPMGRGPLSYEQYF.

This chain links TRBV21-1 with TRBJ1-6; TRBD1, the table's D call, was not compared with the DNA. TRBV21-1 is a pseudogene locus. This CDR3 comprises 15 residues. CDR3 in amino acids: CASSKEGQGDSPLHF. The DNA of the CDR3 is TGTGCCAGCAGCAAAGAGGGGCAGGGGGATTCACCCCTCCACTTT.

The rearrangement uses TRBV7-2 and TRBJ1-1; no reliable D call. The germline CDR1 and CDR2 sequences are SGHTA and FQGNSA. Between the trimmed V and J ends, which lost 1 base and 6 bases, there was a span of 9 bases. This CDR3 has 13 residues. CDR3 region: CASSLGSLPEAFF. In nucleotides, the CDR3 is TGTGCCAGCAGCTTAGGTTCGCTTCCTGAAGCTTTCTTT.

This clonotype was observed a handful of times. A much larger clone is a single base away; this may be a read error. The rearrangement joins TRBV25-1 to TRBJ2-1; a possible D gene is TRBD1 (6 bases). Germline V gene sequence: CDR1 MGHDK, CDR2 SYGVNS. There are 14 residues in the CDR3. The CDR3, as DNA: TGTGCCTGCAGCTTACGGCAGGGGCACAATGAGCAGTTCTTC. This sequence encodes CACSLRQGHNEQFF. Drawing the rest from reference TRBV25-1 and TRBJ2-1, the complete variable domain is EADIYQTPRYLVIGTGKKITLECSQTMGHDKMYWYQQDPGMELHLIHYSYGVNSTEKGDLSSESTVSRIRTEHFPLTLESARPSHTSQYLCACSLRQGHNEQFFGPGTRLTVL.

As concerns this clonotype: This may come from a read error, since a much larger clone is one base off. The V gene is TRBV7-9, the J gene TRBJ1-2; 8 bases map to TRBD1. The germline V gene encodes CDR1 SEHNR and CDR2 FQNEAQ (reference sequence). This CDR3 has 18 amino acids. The CDR3 sequence: CASSLEGPTGVRSYGHTF. The CDR3 DNA reads TGTGCCAGCAGCTTGGAAGGACCGACAGGGGTGAGGTCGTATGGCCACACCTTC. Full variable domain (outside the CDR3, taken from reference TRBV7-9 and TRBJ1-2): DTGVSQNPRHKITKRGQNVTFRCDPISEHNRLYWYRQTLGQGPEFLTYFQNEAQLEKSRLLSDRFSAERPKGSFSTLEIQRTEQGDSAMYLCASSLEGPTGVRSYGHTFGSGTRLTVV.

The chain employs TRBV6-5 and TRBJ1-1; 8 bases match TRBD1. J lost 2 bases, V lost 5 bases, and 7 bases had no gene match. CDR3 length equals 15 residues. CDR1 and CDR2 (germline): MNHEY, SVGAGI. Here the CDR3 reads CASSTQGARNTEAFF. Here the CDR3 DNA reads TGTGCCAGCAGTACTCAGGGGGCGCGAAACACTGAAGCTTTCTTT.

Many counts were recorded for this clonotype. The V gene is TRBV15, the J gene TRBJ2-1; 9 nucleotides align to TRBD1. CDR1 is LNHNV and CDR2 is YYDKDF in the germline V gene (reference sequence). With V trimmed by 2 bases and J by 10 bases, 12 bases remained unmatched. The CDR3 is 16 residues long. This chain's CDR3 is CATSRLGTGQSEEQFF. The CDR3 bases are TGTGCCACCAGCAGACTCGGGACAGGGCAGTCAGAAGAGCAGTTCTTC.

This clonotype was picked up many times. The V and J genes are TRBV24-1 and TRBJ2-7; D might be TRBD1 or TRBD2, each matching 7 bases. Germline V gene sequence: CDR1 KGHDR, CDR2 SFDVKD. V was pared by 7 bases and J by 6 bases, with 18 bases between. This CDR3 contains 14 residues. CDR3 nucleotide sequence: TGTGCCACCAGCCCCCAGGGCAGGGGGGGCGAGCAGTACTTC. It translates to CATSPQGRGGEQYF.

This clonotype appeared a few times. A much bigger clone sits one base away, suggesting this may be a read error. The chain employs TRBV7-2 and TRBJ2-6; 14 bases map to TRBD2. The length of the CDR3 is 18 residues. Looked up from germline, CDR1 is SGHTA and CDR2 is FQGNSA. The CDR3 here is CASSLTSGGASGANVRTF. CDR3 in DNA: TGTGCCAGCAGCTTGACTAGCGGGGGGGCATCTGGGGCCAACGTCCGGACTTTC.

This clonotype was seen a few times. The chain couples TRBV7-2 to TRBJ2-3; the match to TRBD2 covers 10 bases. The CDR3 has 16 residues. Germline CDR1 and CDR2: SGHTA and FQGNSA. The J segment lost 3 bases and the V segment lost 2 bases, leaving 5 bases of the junction unmatched. This CDR3 reads CASSLSGGARTDTQYF. The DNA of the CDR3 is TGTGCCAGCAGCTTAAGCGGGGGGGCCAGAACAGATACGCAGTATTTT.

This clonotype was seen repeatedly, ten times or more. This CDR3 reads CASSLGQNNSPLHF. CDR3 bases: TGTGCCAGCAGTTTAGGGCAGAATAATTCACCCCTCCACTTT. The rearrangement links TRBV12-3 or TRBV12-4 to TRBJ1-6; unclear D gene. The CDR3 covers 14 residues. Trimming left V 1 base short and J 5 bases short, with 6 bases between.

This clonotype was observed many times. The chain recombines TRBV20-1 with TRBJ2-1; D gene uncertain. Germline lookup yields CDR1 DFQATT and CDR2 SNEGSKA (reference sequence). The ends were cut back, 7 bases at V and 6 bases at J, with 7 bases in the middle. The CDR3 loop spans 10 amino acids. CDR3 coding DNA: TGCAGTGGAGTTCCCAATGAGCAGTTCTTC. It codes for CSGVPNEQFF.

This clonotype was recorded at least ten times. V usage is TRBV2 and J usage is TRBJ2-4, with 8 bases matching TRBD2. This CDR3 region has 12 residues. CDR1 and CDR2 from the germline V gene are SNHLY and FYNNEI. The junction had 6 bases not matched to a gene; V was cut back by 8 bases and J by 9 bases. The DNA of the CDR3 is TGTGCCAGCTCGGGGGGGCGTGTCATTCAGTACTTC. It translates to CASSGGRVIQYF.

V is TRBV28 and J is TRBJ2-7; the D gene could be TRBD1 or TRBD2 (6 bases each). Matching the DNA end better, TRBJ2-5 makes the J call doubtful. The CDR3 consists of 15 residues. Germline V gives CDR1 MDHEN, CDR2 SYDVKM. The CDR3 nucleotides are TGTGCCAGCGGGCCCTCTGGGGGGCGTATGGAGACCCAGTACTTC. Translation gives CASGPSGGRMETQYF.

This clonotype turned up a few times. V gene TRBV30 combines with J gene TRBJ1-2, with D unresolved. The CDR3 sequence is 14 residues long. Germline values: CDR1 GTSNPN, CDR2 SVGIG (reference sequence). V lost 5 bases and J lost 0, with 13 bases in between. The CDR3 coding sequence is TGTGCCTGGGGAAAGGGTTCGGCTAACTATGGCTACACCTTC. Its translation: CAWGKGSANYGYTF.

This clonotype was counted a few times. This may arise from a read error, as a much more abundant clone is one base away. The chain has TRBV11-2 and TRBJ2-5; a weak D match, TRBD2 (5 bases). This CDR3 is built from 15 residues. Germline V gene lookup returns CDR1 SGHAT and CDR2 FQNNGV. The CDR3 region has the DNA TGTGCCAGCAGCTTAGCTAGCCCCCTCCAAGAGGCCCAGTACTTC. Protein: CASSLASPLQEAQYF.

This sequence joins TRBV6-6 and TRBJ2-3, with D possibly called TRBD1 or TRBD2 (6 bases each). The CDR3 runs to 13 residues. The germline CDR1 and CDR2 sequences are MNHNY and SVGAGI (reference sequence). V was pared by 7 bases and J by 6 bases, with 14 bases between. The DNA for the CDR3 is TGTGCCAGCACCGCCGGGGGCATGGATACGCAGTATTTT. Amino acids: CASTAGGMDTQYF.

This clonotype was observed many times. As DNA, the CDR3 is TGCAGTGCTAGAGGAACGGGGGGGCAAGAGACCCAGTACTTC. Protein: CSARGTGGQETQYF. The chain couples TRBV20-1 to TRBJ2-5, with 8 positions matching TRBD2. The CDR3 is made up of 14 amino acids. The V gene end was trimmed by 1 base and the J gene end by 2 bases; junction bases not matched to a gene: 3. CDR1 is DFQATT and CDR2 is SNEGSKA in the germline V gene (reference sequence).

This clonotype has only a few counts. The chain employs TRBV3-1 and TRBJ1-1, with D hard to call. V was trimmed by 3 bases and J by 9 bases, leaving 8 bases between them. CDR1 LGHDT and CDR2 YNNKEL come from the germline V gene (reference sequence). This CDR3 is built from 11 residues. Here the CDR3 reads CASSHESKAFF. The CDR3 nucleotides are TGTGCCAGCAGCCATGAAAGCAAAGCTTTCTTT. Full variable domain (remainder filled in from reference TRBV3-1 and TRBJ1-1): DTAVSQTPKYLVTQMGNDKSIKCEQNLGHDTMYWYKQDSKKFLKIMFSYNNKELIINETVPNRFSPKSPDKAHLNLHINSLELGDSAVYFCASSHESKAFFGQGTRLTVV.

The chain joins TRBV7-9 to TRBJ1-1; no firm D call. Germline lookup yields CDR1 SEHNR and CDR2 FQNEAQ (reference sequence). Trimming took off 4 bases at V and 0 bases at J, with 6 bases between the two ends. The CDR3 is 13 amino acids. CDR3 loop: CASSWNLNTEAFF. The CDR3 nucleotides are TGTGCCAGCAGCTGGAACCTGAACACTGAAGCTTTCTTT. Full variable domain (rest looked up from reference TRBV7-9 and TRBJ1-1): DTGVSQNPRHKITKRGQNVTFRCDPISEHNRLYWYRQTLGQGPEFLTYFQNEAQLEKSRLLSDRFSAERPKGSFSTLEIQRTEQGDSAMYLCASSWNLNTEAFFGQGTRLTVV.

A word on this clonotype: This may be a read error, as it is one base from a much larger clone. V is TRBV18 and J is TRBJ2-7; 9 nucleotides line up with TRBD2. Germline loops: CDR1 KGHSH, CDR2 LQKENI. With V trimmed by 5 bases and J by 7 bases, 6 bases remained unmatched. CDR3 size: 13 residues. The CDR3 nucleotides read TGTGCCAGCTCAGGTAGCGGGGGCAATGAGCAGTACTTC. Translated, it gives CASSGSGGNEQYF. The variable domain in full, completed from reference TRBV18 and TRBJ2-7, reads NAGVMQNPRHLVRRRGQEARLRCSPMKGHSHVYWYRQLPEEGLKFMVYLQKENIIDESGMPKERFSAEFPKEGPSILRIQQVVRGDSAAYFCASSGSGGNEQYFGPGTRLTVT.